The clone carrying this T cell receptor (beta chain) was seen ten or more times. Its antigen is unidentified. The data stem from a study of T cells after yellow fever vaccination. Each CDR3 protein is one row after TCRdb ran MiXCR on the 5' RACE reads. The top ten clones hold around 17% of a sample with about 320,000 distinct CDR3 sequences, around 7% of them seen once. Germline CDR1 and CDR2: DFQATT and SNEGSKA (reference sequence). V lost 5 bases and J 3 bases, leaving 11 bases between the germline ends. The CDR3 covers 12 residues. Points from the study as a whole: A weaker secondary response peaked on day 5, the primary on day 15.

The chain recombines TRBV20-1 with TRBJ2-7, with no clear D. The sequencing here drew on PBMCs, taken about 49 days after the first yellow fever vaccination. The TCR originated in a man between 18 and 35 years old who received the YFV17D yellow fever vaccine. The CDR3 reads CSAHYSLYEQYF. In DNA, the CDR3 is TGCAGTGCTCACTATTCTCTCTACGAGCAGTACTTC.